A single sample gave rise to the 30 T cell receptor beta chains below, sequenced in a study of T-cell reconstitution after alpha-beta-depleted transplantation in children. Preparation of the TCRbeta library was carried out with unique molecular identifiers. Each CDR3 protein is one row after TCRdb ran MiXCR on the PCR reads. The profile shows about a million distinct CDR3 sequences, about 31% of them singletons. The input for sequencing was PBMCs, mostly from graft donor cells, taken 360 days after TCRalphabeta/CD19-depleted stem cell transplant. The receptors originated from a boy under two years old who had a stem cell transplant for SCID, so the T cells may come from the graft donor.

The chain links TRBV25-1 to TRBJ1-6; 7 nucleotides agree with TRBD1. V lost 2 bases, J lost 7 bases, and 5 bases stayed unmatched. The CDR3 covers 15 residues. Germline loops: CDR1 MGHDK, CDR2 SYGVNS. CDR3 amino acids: CASSERQGVNSPLHF. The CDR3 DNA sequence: TGTGCCAGCAGTGAACGGCAGGGGGTAAATTCACCCCTCCACTTT.

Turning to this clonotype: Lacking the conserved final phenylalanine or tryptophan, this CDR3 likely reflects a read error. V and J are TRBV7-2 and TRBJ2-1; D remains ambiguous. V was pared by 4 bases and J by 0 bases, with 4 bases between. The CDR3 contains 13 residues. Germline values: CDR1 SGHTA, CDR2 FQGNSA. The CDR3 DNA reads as TGTGCCAGCAGCTGGGGCTCCTACAATGAGCAGTTCTTA. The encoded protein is CASSWGSYNEQFL.

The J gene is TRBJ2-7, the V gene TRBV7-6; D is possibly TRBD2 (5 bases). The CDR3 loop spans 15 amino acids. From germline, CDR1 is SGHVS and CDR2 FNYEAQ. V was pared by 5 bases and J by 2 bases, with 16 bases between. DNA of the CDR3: TGTGCCAGCAGCACCGGGGTCACGTGGGCCTACGAGCAGTACTTC. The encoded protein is CASSTGVTWAYEQYF.

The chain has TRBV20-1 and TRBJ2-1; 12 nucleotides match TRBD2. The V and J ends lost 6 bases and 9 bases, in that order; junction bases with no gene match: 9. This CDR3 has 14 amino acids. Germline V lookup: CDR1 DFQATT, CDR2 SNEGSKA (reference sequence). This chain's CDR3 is CSAVLAGGFGEQFF. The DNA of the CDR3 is TGCAGTGCCGTACTAGCGGGGGGTTTTGGTGAGCAGTTCTTC.

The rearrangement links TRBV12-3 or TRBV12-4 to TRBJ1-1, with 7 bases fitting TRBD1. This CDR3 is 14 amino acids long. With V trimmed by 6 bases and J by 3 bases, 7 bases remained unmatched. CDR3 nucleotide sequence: TGTGCCAGCAGGTCGACAGGGAGGTACACTGAAGCTTTCTTT. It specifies CASRSTGRYTEAFF.

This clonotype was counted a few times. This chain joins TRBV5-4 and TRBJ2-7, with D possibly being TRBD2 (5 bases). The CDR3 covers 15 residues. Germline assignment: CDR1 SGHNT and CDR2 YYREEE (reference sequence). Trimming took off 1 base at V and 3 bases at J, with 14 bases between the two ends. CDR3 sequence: CASSLPGEGVYEQYF. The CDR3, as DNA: TGTGCCAGCAGCTTGCCCGGGGAAGGCGTCTACGAGCAGTACTTC.

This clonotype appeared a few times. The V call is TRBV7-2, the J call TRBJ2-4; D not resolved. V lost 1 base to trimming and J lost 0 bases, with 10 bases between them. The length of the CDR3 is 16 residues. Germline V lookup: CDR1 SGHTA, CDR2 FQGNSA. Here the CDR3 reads CASSLGPYLAKNIQYF. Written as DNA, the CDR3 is TGTGCCAGCAGCTTAGGTCCCTACCTAGCCAAAAACATTCAGTACTTC.

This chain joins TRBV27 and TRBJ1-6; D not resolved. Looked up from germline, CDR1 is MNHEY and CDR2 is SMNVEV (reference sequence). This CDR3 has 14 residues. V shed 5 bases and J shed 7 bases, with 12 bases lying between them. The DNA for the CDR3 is TGTGCCAGCAGTCTAGAAGGGCGGAATTCACCCCTCCACTTT. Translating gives CASSLEGRNSPLHF.

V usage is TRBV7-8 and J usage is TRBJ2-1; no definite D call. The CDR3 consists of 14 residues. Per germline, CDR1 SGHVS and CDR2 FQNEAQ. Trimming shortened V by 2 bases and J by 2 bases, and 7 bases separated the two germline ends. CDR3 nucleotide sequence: TGTGCCAGCAGCTTACTGACACCCTACAATGAGCAGTTCTTC. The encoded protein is CASSLLTPYNEQFF.

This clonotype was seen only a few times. CDR3: CSARGHSGANVLTF. The DNA of the CDR3 is TGCAGTGCTAGAGGCCATTCCGGGGCCAACGTCCTGACTTTC. The chain has TRBV20-1 and TRBJ2-6; D call uncertain. The CDR3 runs 14 residues. Germline CDR1 is DFQATT and CDR2 is SNEGSKA (reference sequence). The V and J ends lost 1 base and 4 bases respectively, with 8 bases between them.

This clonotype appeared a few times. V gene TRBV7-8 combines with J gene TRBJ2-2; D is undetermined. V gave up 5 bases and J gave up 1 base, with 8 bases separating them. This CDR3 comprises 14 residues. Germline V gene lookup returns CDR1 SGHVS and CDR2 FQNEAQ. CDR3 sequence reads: CASSALVNTGELFF. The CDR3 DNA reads TGTGCCAGCAGCGCCCTAGTGAACACCGGGGAGCTGTTTTTT.

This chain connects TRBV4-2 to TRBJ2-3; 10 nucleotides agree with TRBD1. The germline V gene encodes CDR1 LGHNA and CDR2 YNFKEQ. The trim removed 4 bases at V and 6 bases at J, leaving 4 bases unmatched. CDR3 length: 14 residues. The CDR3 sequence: CASSLDRGLDTQYF. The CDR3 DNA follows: TGTGCCAGCAGCCTCGACAGGGGGCTGGATACGCAGTATTTT.

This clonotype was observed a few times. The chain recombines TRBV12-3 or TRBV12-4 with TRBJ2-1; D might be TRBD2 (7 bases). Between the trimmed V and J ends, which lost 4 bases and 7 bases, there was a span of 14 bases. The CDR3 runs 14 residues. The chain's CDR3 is CASSSRGASNEQFF. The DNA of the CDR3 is TGTGCCAGCAGTTCCCGGGGGGCCTCAAATGAGCAGTTCTTC.

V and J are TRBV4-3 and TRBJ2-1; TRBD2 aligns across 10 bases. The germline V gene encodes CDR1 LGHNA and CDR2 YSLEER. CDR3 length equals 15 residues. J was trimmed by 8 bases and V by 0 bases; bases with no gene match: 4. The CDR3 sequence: CASSQDRAGGYEQFF. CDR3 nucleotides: TGCGCCAGCAGCCAAGATCGAGCGGGGGGGTATGAGCAGTTCTTC.

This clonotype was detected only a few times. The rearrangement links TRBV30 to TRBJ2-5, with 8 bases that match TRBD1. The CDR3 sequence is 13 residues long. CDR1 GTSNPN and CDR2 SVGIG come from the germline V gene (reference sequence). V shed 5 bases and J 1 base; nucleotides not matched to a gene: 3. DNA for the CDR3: TGTGCCTGGTTAGGACAGGGCCAAGAGACCCAGTACTTC. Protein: CAWLGQGQETQYF.

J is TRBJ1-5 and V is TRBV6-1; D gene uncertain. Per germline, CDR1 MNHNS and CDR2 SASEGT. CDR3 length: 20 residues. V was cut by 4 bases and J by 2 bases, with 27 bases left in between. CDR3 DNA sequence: TGTGCCAGCAGTGCGAAACCCGGGATATGGCGGTCCAATGGCAATCAGCCCCAGCATTTT. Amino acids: CASSAKPGIWRSNGNQPQHF.

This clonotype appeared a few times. The CDR3 is CAISFSQVDKGYEQYF. The CDR3 DNA is TGTGCCATCTCCTTTTCCCAGGTGGACAAGGGCTACGAGCAGTACTTC. The gene calls are TRBV10-3 and TRBJ2-7; tentatively, D is TRBD1 (5 bases). This CDR3 contains 16 residues. CDR1 is ENHRY and CDR2 is SYGVKD in the germline V gene. V lost 8 bases to trimming and J lost 3 bases, with 23 bases between them.

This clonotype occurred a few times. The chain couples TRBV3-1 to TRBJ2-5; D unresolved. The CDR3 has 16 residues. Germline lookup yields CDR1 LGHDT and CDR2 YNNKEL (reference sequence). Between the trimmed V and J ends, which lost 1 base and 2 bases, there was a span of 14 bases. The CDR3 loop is CASSQADRALQETQYF. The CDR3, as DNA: TGTGCCAGCAGCCAAGCCGACCGGGCCCTTCAAGAGACCCAGTACTTC.

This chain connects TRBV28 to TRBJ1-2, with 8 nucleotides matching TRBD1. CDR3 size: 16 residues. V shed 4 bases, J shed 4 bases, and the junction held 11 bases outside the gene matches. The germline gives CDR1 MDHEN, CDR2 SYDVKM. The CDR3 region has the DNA TGTGCCAGCAGTTCCCCTAGACAGGGGATGGGCTATGGCTACACCTTC. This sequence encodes CASSSPRQGMGYGYTF.

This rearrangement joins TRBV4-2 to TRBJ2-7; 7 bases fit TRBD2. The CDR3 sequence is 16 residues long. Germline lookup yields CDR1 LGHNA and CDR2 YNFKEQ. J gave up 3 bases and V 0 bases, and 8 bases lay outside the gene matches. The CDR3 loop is CASSQDAAGVSYEQYF. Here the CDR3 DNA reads TGTGCCAGCAGCCAAGATGCCGCGGGGGTAAGCTACGAGCAGTACTTC.

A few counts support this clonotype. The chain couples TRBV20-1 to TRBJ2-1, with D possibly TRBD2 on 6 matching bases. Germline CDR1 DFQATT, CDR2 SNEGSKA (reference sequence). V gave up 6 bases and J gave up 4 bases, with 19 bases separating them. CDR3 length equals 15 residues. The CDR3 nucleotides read TGCAGTGCCCGAGAGGGGCTAGCGAAATACAATGAGCAGTTCTTC. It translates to CSAREGLAKYNEQFF.

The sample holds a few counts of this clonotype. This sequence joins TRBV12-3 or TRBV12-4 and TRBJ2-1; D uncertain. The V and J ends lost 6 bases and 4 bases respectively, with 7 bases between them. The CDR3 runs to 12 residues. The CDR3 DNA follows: TGTGCCAGCAGAATGGGATACAATGAGCAGTTCTTC. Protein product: CASRMGYNEQFF.

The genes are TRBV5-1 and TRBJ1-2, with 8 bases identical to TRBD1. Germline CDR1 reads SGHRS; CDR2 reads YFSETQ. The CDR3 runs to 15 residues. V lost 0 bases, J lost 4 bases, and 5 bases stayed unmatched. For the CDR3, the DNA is TGCGCCAGCAGCTTGGTCCCAGGGGGCCTCTATGGCTACACCTTC. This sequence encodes CASSLVPGGLYGYTF.

The CDR3 protein is CASSGNWGDYNEQFF. CDR3 DNA sequence: TGTGCCAGCAGTGGAAATTGGGGGGATTACAATGAGCAGTTCTTC. The rearrangement uses TRBV25-1 and TRBJ2-1; tentatively, D is TRBD2 (6 bases). The CDR3 loop spans 15 amino acids. The V end lost 4 bases, the J end lost 4 bases, and 14 bases lay between the germline ends. CDR1 and CDR2 (germline): MGHDK, SYGVNS.

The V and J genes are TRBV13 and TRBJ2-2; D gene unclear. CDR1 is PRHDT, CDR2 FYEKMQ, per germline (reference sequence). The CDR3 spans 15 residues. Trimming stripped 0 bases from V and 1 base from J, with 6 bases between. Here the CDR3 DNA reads TGTGCCAGCAGCTTAGGCTGGTGGAACACCGGGGAGCTGTTTTTT. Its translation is CASSLGWWNTGELFF.

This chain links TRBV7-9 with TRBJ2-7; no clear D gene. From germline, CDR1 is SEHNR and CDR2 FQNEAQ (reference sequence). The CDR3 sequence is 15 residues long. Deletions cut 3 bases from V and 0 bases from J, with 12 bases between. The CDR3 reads CASSLWTVSSYEQYF. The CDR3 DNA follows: TGTGCCAGCAGCTTGTGGACGGTTAGCTCCTACGAGCAGTACTTC.

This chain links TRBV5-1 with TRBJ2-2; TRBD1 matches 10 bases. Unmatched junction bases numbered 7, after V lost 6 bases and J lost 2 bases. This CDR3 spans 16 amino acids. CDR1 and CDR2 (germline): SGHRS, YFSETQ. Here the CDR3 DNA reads TGCGCCAGCAAAATGACAGGGGGCATTAACACCGGGGAGCTGTTTTTT. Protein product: CASKMTGGINTGELFF.

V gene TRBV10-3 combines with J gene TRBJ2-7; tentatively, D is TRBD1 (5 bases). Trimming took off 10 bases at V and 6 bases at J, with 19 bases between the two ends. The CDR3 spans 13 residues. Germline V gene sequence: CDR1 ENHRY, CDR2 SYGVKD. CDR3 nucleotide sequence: TGTGCCACCTTGACAGAACCTGCTGCCGAGCAGTACTTC. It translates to CATLTEPAAEQYF.

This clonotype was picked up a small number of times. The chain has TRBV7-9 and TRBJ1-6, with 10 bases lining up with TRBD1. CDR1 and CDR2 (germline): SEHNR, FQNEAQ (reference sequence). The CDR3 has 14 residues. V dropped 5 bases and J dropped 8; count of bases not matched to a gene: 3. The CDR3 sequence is CASSPTGGYSPLHF. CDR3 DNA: TGTGCCAGCAGCCCGACAGGGGGCTATTCACCCCTCCACTTT.

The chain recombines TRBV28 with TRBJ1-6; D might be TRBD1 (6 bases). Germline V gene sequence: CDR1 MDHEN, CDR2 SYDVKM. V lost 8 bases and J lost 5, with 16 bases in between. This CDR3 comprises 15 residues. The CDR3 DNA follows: TGTGCCAGCCGGTTAGGGGGGCGCGATAATTCACCCCTCCACTTT. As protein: CASRLGGRDNSPLHF.